The entry that follows covers one T cell receptor beta chain sequence. Its antigen is unidentified. Using immunoSEQ multiplex PCR, the repertoire was profiled, and TCRdb retains in-frame clones only, with some absent. The repertoire includes approximately 1,500,000 clones, under 99% of them detected once, and about 0.45% sits in the top ten. This record comes from a study of shared clonotypes between healthy human individuals. Broader study findings: Only blood underwent sampling, and tissue repertoires likely differ.

Among the donors, all were Caucasian adults who lived in Nashville, Tennessee. This CDR3 region has 15 residues. The V gene end was trimmed by 3 bases and the J gene end by 1 base; junction bases not matched to a gene: 5. The germline gives CDR1 LNHDA, CDR2 SQIVND (reference sequence). This sequence joins TRBV19 and TRBJ1-1; 7 bases agree with TRBD1. This TCR derives from a man aged 25 to 45 in good health. Sequencing used naive CD4+ T cells sorted from blood. Subset of the sample: CD45RA+ positively selected. The CDR3 region has the DNA TGTGCCAGTAGTATTCTGGGACAGCCGAACACTGAAGCTTTCTTT. Its translation: CASSILGQPNTEAFF.